This TCR beta chain was found in a study of control samples from healthy donors and cancer patients. Assay: immunoSEQ multiplex PCR; the TCRdb copy retains only in-frame clones and omits some. Among over 120,000 clones listed, about 91% were seen once. The CDR3 extends over 14 amino acids. Trimming removed 5 bases from V and 3 bases from J; junction bases left unmatched: 6. From germline, CDR1 is MDHEN and CDR2 SYDVKM. What was sequenced was blood. The chain recombines TRBV28 with TRBJ1-2; 7 bases match TRBD1. The TCR sequence derives from a man in his thirties or forties in good health. Here the CDR3 reads CASSVGQDYYGYTF. In DNA, the CDR3 is TGTGCCAGCAGTGTTGGACAGGATTACTATGGCTACACCTTC.